Below are 15 T cell receptor beta chains sequenced from a single sample in a study of blood T cell dynamics during melanoma immunotherapy. This sample's time point: week 3, after first cycle of checkpoint inhibitor. Some clones are missing from TCRdb's copy, which holds only in-frame ones; the method was immunoSEQ multiplex PCR. The repertoire holds approximately 11,000 clones, about 80% seen once, with approximately 20% in the top ten. The specimen was blood, collected from a patient treated with checkpoint blockade. The receptor source for this set is a human donor with melanoma.

The chain carries TRBV19 and TRBJ2-1; D tentatively reads TRBD1 or TRBD2 (7 bases each). Trimming stripped 3 bases from V and 0 bases from J, with 15 bases between. From germline, CDR1 is LNHDA and CDR2 SQIVND (reference sequence). The CDR3 spans 17 residues. The CDR3 loop reads CASSISGGQSSYNEQFF. The CDR3 nucleotides read TGTGCCAGTAGTATCTCGGGGGGACAGAGCTCCTACAATGAGCAGTTCTTC.

This CDR3 reads CASSEGLAGAGYEQYF. The CDR3 DNA sequence: TGTGCCAGCAGCGAGGGACTAGCGGGCGCCGGGTACGAGCAGTACTTC. The rearrangement uses TRBV7-6 and TRBJ2-7, with TRBD2 matching 12 bases. Trimming removed 5 bases from V and 4 bases from J; junction bases left unmatched: 9. The CDR3 totals 16 residues. Germline loops: CDR1 SGHVS, CDR2 FNYEAQ.

This clone was picked up one time. V gene TRBV5-4 combines with J gene TRBJ2-2; 9 bases fit TRBD1. V lost 4 bases and J lost 2; bases outside the gene matches: 6. This CDR3 region has 16 residues. Germline CDR1 reads SGHNT; CDR2 reads YYREEE (reference sequence). CDR3 loop: CASSMGQGFNTGELFF. CDR3 DNA: TGTGCCAGCAGCATGGGACAGGGATTTAACACCGGGGAGCTGTTTTTT.

By proportion, this clone is large. The J gene is TRBJ1-1, the V gene TRBV6-5; D is unclear. The CDR3 has 11 amino acids. Per the germline V gene, CDR1 is MNHEY and CDR2 is SVGAGI. Trimming took 2 bases from V and 9 from J, leaving 7 bases between them. CDR3 nucleotides: TGTGCCAGCAGTTACGCCGAACAAGCTTTCTTT. Translating it yields CASSYAEQAFF.

The chain recombines TRBV4-2 with TRBJ1-1; 8 bases map to TRBD1. The V gene's germline CDR1 is LGHNA and CDR2 YNFKEQ. V lost 5 bases, J lost 0 bases, and 5 bases stayed unmatched. The CDR3 contains 15 residues. CDR3 amino acids: CASSRYRGVNTEAFF. For the CDR3, the DNA is TGTGCCAGCAGCAGGTACAGGGGGGTGAACACTGAAGCTTTCTTT.

The chain is built from TRBV15 and TRBJ2-7; unclear D gene. Per germline, CDR1 LNHNV and CDR2 YYDKDF (reference sequence). The CDR3 length is 14 residues. V shed 5 bases and J shed 4 bases, with 15 bases lying between them. CDR3 sequence (DNA): TGTGCCACCAGCTTCCGGGCCGCGAAGTACGAGCAGTACGTC. This gives the protein CATSFRAAKYEQYV.

The rearrangement joins TRBV20-1 to TRBJ2-7, with unresolved D. The CDR3 runs 11 residues. The germline V gene encodes CDR1 DFQATT and CDR2 SNEGSKA (reference sequence). V lost 5 bases to trimming and J lost 5 bases, with 10 bases between them. CDR3: CSASRLDEQYF. The CDR3 DNA reads TGCAGTGCTTCCCGTCTGGACGAGCAGTACTTC.

This clone is a singleton in its sample. At one end the junction does not follow the germline gene, possibly because of a read error. The chain couples TRBV28 to TRBJ1-2; TRBD1 is a possible D gene (5 bases). This CDR3 region has 14 residues. Germline CDR1 reads MDHEN; CDR2 reads SYDVKM. In DNA form, the CDR3 reads TGTGCCAGCAATTTACAGGTTACTAACTATGGCTACACCTTC. Protein sequence: CASNLQVTNYGYTF.

The chain employs TRBV7-2 and TRBJ1-6, with a possible D match to TRBD1 (5 bases). V was cut by 1 base and J by 8 bases, with 12 bases left in between. The CDR3 runs to 15 residues. The V gene's germline CDR1 is SGHTA and CDR2 FQGNSA. The chain's CDR3 is CASSLVGGFDSPLHF. CDR3 bases: TGTGCCAGCAGCTTAGTCGGGGGTTTTGATTCACCCCTCCACTTT.

V gene TRBV11-3 combines with J gene TRBJ1-1; TRBD1 aligns across 7 bases. The CDR3 spans 14 residues. V was pared by 5 bases and J by 3 bases, with 6 bases of the junction left unmatched. Germline CDR1 SGHNT, CDR2 YENEEA. CDR3 residues: CASSIGQAYTEAFF. CDR3 coding DNA: TGTGCCAGCAGCATAGGACAGGCCTACACTGAAGCTTTCTTT. The whole variable domain, filled in from reference TRBV11-3 and TRBJ1-1, reads EAGVVQSPRYKIIEKKQPVAFWCNPISGHNTLYWYLQNLGQGPELLIRYENEEAVDDSQLPKDRFSAERLKGVDSTLKIQPAELGDSAVYLCASSIGQAYTEAFFGQGTRLTVV.

The CDR3 DNA reads as TGTGCCAGCAGCAAAGTCGGCAGACTGAACTATGGCTACACCTTC. This encodes CASSKVGRLNYGYTF. This chain connects TRBV21-1 to TRBJ1-2. TRBV21-1 is assigned pseudogene status. This CDR3 comprises 15 residues.

The chain joins TRBV28 to TRBJ1-3; D is perhaps TRBD1 (5 bases). Per germline, CDR1 MDHEN and CDR2 SYDVKM. The CDR3 runs to 17 residues. V lost 4 bases and J lost 0, with 16 bases in between. CDR3 region: CASSSPLRQFSGNTIYF. The CDR3 DNA reads as TGTGCCAGCAGTTCTCCCCTCCGACAGTTCTCTGGAAACACCATATATTTT. Supplemented by reference TRBV28 and TRBJ1-3, the full variable domain reads DVKVTQSSRYLVKRTGEKVFLECVQDMDHENMFWYRQDPGLGLRLIYFSYDVKMKEKGDIPEGYSVSREKKERFSLILESASTNQTSMYLCASSSPLRQFSGNTIYFGEGSWLTVV.

This chain joins TRBV19 and TRBJ2-1, with D uncertain. Germline values: CDR1 LNHDA, CDR2 SQIVND (reference sequence). CDR3 size: 14 residues. Trimming shortened V by 3 bases and J by 7 bases, and 13 bases separated the two germline ends. The CDR3 DNA sequence: TGTGCCAGTAGTATCGATATGCAAAGAAATGAGCAGTTCTTC. Its protein product is CASSIDMQRNEQFF.

The V gene is TRBV27, the J gene TRBJ1-3, with TRBD1 matching 7 bases. V was clipped by 5 bases and J by 3 bases; unmatched bases: 7. The CDR3 covers 15 residues. Germline-derived CDR1 and CDR2 are MNHEY and SMNVEV (reference sequence). The CDR3 reads CASSPTGALGNTIYF. In nucleotides, the CDR3 is TGTGCCAGCAGTCCCACAGGGGCGCTTGGAAACACCATATATTTT.

The CDR3 DNA reads as TGTGCCAGCTCGCAGGGGCAGGGGGAGACCCAGTACTTC. It codes for CASSQGQGETQYF. The chain links TRBV18 to TRBJ2-5; possibly TRBD1 for D (6 bases). The CDR3 sequence is 13 residues long. Germline CDR1 and CDR2: KGHSH and LQKENI. Trimming took 6 bases from V and 5 from J, leaving 13 bases between them.